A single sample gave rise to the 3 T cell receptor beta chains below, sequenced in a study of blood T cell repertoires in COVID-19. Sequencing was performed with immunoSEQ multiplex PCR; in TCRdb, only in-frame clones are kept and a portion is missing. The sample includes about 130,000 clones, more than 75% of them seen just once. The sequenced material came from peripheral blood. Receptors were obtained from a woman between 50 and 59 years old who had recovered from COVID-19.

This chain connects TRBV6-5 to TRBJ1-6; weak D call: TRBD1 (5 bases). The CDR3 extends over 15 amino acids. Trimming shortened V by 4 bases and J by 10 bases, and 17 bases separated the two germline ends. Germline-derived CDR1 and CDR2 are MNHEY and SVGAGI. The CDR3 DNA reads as TGTGCCAGCAGTTCGCAGGGACTCGGGAGGTCACCCCTCCACTTT. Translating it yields CASSSQGLGRSPLHF.

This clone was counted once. DNA for the CDR3: TGCGCCAGCAGCCAATTAATACACACGAACACCGGGGAGCTGTTTTTT. This sequence encodes CASSQLIHTNTGELFF. The chain carries TRBV4-3 and TRBJ2-2; unclear D gene. The length of the CDR3 is 16 residues. The germline gives CDR1 LGHNA, CDR2 YSLEER. Trimming pared 2 bases from V and 0 bases from J, leaving 10 bases between.

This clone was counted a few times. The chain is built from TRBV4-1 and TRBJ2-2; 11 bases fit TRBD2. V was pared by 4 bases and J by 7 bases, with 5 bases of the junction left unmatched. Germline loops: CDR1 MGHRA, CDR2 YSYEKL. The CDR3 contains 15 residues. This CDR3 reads CASSLLAGGIGELFF. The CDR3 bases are TGCGCCAGCAGCCTTCTAGCGGGGGGTATCGGGGAGCTGTTTTTT.